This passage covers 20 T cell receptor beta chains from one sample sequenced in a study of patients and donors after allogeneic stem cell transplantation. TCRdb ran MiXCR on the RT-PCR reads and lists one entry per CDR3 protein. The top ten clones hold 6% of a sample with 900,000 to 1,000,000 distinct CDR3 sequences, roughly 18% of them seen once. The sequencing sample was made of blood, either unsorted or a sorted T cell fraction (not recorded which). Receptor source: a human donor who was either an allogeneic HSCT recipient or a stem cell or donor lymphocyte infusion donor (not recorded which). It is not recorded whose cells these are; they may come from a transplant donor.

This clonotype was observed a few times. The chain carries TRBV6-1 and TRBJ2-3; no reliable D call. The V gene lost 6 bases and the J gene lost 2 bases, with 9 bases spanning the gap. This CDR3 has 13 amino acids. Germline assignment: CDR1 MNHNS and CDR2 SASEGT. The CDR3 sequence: CASRRLPTDTQYF. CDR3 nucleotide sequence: TGTGCCAGCAGACGTCTTCCCACAGATACGCAGTATTTT.

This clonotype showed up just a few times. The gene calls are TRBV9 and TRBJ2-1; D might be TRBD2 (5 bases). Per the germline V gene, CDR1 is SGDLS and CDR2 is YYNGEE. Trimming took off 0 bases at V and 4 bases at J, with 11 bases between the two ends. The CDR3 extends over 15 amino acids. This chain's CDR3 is CASSVDGGFYNEQFF. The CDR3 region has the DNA TGTGCCAGCAGCGTAGACGGAGGCTTTTACAATGAGCAGTTCTTC. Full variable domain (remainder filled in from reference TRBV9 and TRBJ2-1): DSGVTQTPKHLITATGQRVTLRCSPRSGDLSVYWYQQSLDQGLQFLIQYYNGEERAKGNILERFSAQQFPDLHSELNLSSLELGDSALYFCASSVDGGFYNEQFFGPGTRLTVL.

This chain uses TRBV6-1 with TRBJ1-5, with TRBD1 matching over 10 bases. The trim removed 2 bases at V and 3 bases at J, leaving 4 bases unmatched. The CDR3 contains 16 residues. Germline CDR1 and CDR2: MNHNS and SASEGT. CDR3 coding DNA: TGTGCCAGCAGTGAATTAGGGACAGGGGCCAATCAGCCCCAGCATTTT. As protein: CASSELGTGANQPQHF.

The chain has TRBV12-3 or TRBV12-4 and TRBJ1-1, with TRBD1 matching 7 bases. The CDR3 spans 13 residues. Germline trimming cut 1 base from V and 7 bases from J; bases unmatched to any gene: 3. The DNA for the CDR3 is TGTGCCAGCAGTTTAGAGAGGGGGCGTGAAGCTTTCTTT. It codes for CASSLERGREAFF.

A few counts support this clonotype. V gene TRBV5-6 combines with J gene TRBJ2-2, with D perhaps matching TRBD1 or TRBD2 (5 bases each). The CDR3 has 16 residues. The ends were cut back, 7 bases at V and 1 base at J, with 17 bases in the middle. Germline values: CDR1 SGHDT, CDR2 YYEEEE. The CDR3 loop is CASGSRGTGNTGELFF. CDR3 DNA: TGTGCCAGCGGCTCGAGAGGGACGGGGAACACCGGGGAGCTGTTTTTT.

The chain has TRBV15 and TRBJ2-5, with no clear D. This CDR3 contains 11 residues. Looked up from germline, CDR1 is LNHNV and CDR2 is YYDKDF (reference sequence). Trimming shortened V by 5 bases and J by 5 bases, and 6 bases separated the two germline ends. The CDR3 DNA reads TGTGCCACCAGCGAGGTGGAGACCCAGTACTTC. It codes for CATSEVETQYF.

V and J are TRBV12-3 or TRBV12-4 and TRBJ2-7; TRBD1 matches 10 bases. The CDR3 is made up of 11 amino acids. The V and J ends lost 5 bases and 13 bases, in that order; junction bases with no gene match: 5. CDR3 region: CASSTGTGVYF. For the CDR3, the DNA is TGTGCCAGCAGTACCGGGACAGGGGTTTACTTC.

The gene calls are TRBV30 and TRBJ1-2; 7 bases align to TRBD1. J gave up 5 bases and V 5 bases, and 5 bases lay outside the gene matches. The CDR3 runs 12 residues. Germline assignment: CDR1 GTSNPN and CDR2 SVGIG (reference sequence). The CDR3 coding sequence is TGTGCCTGGGACAGGGCTACTTATGGCTACACCTTC. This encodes CAWDRATYGYTF.

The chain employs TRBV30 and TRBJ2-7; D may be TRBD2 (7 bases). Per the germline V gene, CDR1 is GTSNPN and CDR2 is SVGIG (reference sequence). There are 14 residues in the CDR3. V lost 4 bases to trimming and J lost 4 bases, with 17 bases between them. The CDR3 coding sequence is TGTGCCTGGACACCGGGGGGCAGCGATTACGAGCAGTACTTC. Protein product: CAWTPGGSDYEQYF.

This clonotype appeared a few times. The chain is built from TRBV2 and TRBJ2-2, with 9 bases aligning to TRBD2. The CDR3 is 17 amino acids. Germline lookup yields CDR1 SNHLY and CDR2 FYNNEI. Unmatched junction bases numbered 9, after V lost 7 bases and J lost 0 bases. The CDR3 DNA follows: TGTGCCAGCAAGGCTAGCGGGGTTCCCTCGAACACCGGGGAGCTGTTTTTT. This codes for CASKASGVPSNTGELFF.

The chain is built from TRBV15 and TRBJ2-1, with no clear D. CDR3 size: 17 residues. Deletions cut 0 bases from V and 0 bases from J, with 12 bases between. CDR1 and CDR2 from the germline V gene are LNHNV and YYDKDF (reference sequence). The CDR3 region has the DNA TGTGCCACCAGCAGAGATGAACAGCTGGACTCCTACAATGAGCAGTTCTTC. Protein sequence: CATSRDEQLDSYNEQFF.

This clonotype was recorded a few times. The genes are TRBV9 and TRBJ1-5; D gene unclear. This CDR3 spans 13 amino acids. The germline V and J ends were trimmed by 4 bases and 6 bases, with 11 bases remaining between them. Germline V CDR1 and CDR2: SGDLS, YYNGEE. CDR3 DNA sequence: TGTGCCAGCAGCCCAGACCCTACTCAGCCCCAGCATTTT. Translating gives CASSPDPTQPQHF.

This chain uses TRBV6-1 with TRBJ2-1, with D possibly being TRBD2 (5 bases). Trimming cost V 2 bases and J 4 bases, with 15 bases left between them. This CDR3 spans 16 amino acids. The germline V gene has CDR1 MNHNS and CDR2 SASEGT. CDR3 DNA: TGTGCCAGCAGTGAAACGGACGGGAAAATTTACAATGAGCAGTTCTTC. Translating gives CASSETDGKIYNEQFF.

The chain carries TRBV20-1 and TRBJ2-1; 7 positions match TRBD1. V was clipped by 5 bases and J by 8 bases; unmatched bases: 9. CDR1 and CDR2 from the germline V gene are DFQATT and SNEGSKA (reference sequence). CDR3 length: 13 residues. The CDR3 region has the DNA TGCAGTGCTCCGAGACAGGGTATCCATGAGCAGTTCTTC. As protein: CSAPRQGIHEQFF.

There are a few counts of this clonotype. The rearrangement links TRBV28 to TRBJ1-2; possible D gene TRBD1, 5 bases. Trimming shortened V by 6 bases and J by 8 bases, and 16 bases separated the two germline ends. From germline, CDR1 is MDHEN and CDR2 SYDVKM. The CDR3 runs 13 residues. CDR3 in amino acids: CASRQRTISGYTF. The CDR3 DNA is TGTGCCAGCAGGCAAAGGACAATAAGCGGCTACACCTTC.

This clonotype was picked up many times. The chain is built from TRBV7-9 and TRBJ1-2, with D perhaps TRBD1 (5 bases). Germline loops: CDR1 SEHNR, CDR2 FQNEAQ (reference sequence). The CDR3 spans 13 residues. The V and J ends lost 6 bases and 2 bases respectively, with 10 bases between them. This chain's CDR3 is CASSPTVNYGYTF. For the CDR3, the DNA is TGTGCCAGCAGTCCGACAGTGAACTATGGCTACACCTTC.

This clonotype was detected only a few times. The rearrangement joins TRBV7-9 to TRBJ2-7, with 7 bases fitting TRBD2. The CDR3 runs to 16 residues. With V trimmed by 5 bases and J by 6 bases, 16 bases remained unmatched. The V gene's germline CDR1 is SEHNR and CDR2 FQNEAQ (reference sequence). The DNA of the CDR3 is TGTGCCAGCAGCCCTTTTTCGGGACTAACAAAAGGCGAGCAGTACTTC. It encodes CASSPFSGLTKGEQYF.

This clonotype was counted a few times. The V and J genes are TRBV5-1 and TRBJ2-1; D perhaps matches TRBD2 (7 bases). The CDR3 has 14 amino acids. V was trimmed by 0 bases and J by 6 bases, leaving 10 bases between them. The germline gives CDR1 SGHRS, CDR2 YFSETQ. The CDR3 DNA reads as TGCGCCAGCAGCTTGGGGGGGGGCCCCAATGAGCAGTTCTTC. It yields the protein CASSLGGGPNEQFF.

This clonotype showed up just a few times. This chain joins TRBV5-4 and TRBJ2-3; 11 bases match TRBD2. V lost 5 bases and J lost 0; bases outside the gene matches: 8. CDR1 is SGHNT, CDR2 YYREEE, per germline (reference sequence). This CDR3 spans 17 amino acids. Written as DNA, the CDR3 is TGTGCCAGCAGTCAGAAGCTAGCGGGAGGTAGCACAGATACGCAGTATTTT. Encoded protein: CASSQKLAGGSTDTQYF.

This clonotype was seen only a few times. CDR3 DNA: TGTGCCAGCAGTCTCTGGACTAGCGTCCACAATGAGCAGTTCTTC. Amino acids: CASSLWTSVHNEQFF. This chain connects TRBV12-3 or TRBV12-4 to TRBJ2-1; TRBD2 matches 9 bases. CDR3 length: 15 residues. V lost 5 bases and J lost 5; bases outside the gene matches: 7.